This T cell receptor beta chain is from a study of blood T cell repertoires in COVID-19. Details on this clone: Other DNA sequences from this sample encode an identical CDR3 as well.

How the authors handled the data: The assay estimated nucleated cells by amplifying reference gene primers. The data were produced by immunoSEQ multiplex PCR, yet TCRdb's version contains in-frame clones alone and is incomplete. V and J calls and clone size are those listed in that table; D and trimming were worked out from the DNA. The sample has about 270,000 clones, 86% seen once. The V end lost 0 bases, the J end lost 0 bases, and 6 bases lay between the germline ends. This CDR3 is built from 15 residues. Germline V gene lookup returns CDR1 LGHDT and CDR2 YNNKEL (reference sequence). One Seattle source followed patients from active infection through their disease course.

This sequence originates from a woman aged 25 to 39 with COVID-19, enrolled during active disease. The V gene is TRBV3-1 (or the pseudogene TRBV3-2), the J gene TRBJ2-1; no reliable D call. The sample taken for sequencing was peripheral blood. CDR3 coding DNA: TGTGCCAGCAGCCAAGATTCGAGCTCCTACAATGAGCAGTTCTTC. Its translation: CASSQDSSSYNEQFF.